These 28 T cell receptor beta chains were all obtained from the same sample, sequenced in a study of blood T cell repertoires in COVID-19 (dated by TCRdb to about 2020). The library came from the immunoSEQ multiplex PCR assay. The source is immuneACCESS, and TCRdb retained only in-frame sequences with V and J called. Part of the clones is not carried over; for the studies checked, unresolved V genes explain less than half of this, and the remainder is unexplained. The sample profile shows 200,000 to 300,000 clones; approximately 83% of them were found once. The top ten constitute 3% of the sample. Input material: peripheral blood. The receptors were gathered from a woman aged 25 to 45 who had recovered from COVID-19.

The CDR3 region is CASSPEGDSRLGNEQFF. CDR3 nucleotide sequence: TGTGCCAGCAGCCCCGAGGGGGACAGCCGCCTTGGGAATGAGCAGTTCTTC. The chain links TRBV11-2 to TRBJ2-1, with 7 bases fitting TRBD1. This CDR3 spans 17 amino acids. Germline trimming cut 5 bases from V and 7 bases from J; bases unmatched to any gene: 17. Germline CDR1 reads SGHAT; CDR2 reads FQNNGV.

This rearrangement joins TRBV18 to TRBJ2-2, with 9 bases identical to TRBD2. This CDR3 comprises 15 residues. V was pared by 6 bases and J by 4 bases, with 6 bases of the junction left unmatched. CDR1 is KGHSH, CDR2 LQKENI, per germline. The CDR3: CASSRLAEITGELFF. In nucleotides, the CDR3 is TGTGCCAGCTCCCGACTAGCGGAGATCACCGGGGAGCTGTTTTTT.

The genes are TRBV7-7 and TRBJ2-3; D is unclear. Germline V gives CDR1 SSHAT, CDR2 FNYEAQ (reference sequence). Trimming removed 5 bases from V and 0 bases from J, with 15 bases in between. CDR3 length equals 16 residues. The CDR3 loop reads CASSVHPYGSTDTQYF. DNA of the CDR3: TGTGCCAGCAGCGTCCACCCCTACGGTAGCACAGATACGCAGTATTTT.

The CDR3 loop reads CSVEDGTGSYEQYF. CDR3 sequence (DNA): TGCAGCGTTGAGGATGGGACAGGGAGCTACGAGCAGTACTTC. The rearrangement uses TRBV29-1 and TRBJ2-7; TRBD1 matches at 9 bases. The CDR3 is made up of 14 amino acids. The V segment lost 3 bases and the J segment 3 bases; nucleotides outside the gene matches: 6. The germline CDR1 and CDR2 sequences are SQVTM and ANQGSEA.

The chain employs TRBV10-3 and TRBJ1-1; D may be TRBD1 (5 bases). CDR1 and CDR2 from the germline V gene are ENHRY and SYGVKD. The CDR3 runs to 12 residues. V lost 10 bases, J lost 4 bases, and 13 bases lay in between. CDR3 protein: CANSREGTEAFF. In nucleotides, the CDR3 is TGTGCCAACTCCAGGGAAGGCACTGAAGCTTTCTTT.

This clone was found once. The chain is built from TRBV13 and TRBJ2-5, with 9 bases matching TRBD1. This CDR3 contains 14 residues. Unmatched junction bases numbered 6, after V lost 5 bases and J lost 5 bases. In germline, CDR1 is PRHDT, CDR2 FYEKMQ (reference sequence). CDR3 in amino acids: CASSLPTGGETQYF. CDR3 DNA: TGTGCCAGCAGCCTCCCGACAGGGGGGGAGACCCAGTACTTC.

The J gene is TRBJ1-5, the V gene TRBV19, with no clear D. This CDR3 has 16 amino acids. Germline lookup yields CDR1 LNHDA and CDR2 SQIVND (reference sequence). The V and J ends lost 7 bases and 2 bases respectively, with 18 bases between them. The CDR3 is CASTLELLLGNQPQHF. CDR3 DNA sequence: TGTGCCAGTACCCTTGAACTCCTACTTGGCAATCAGCCCCAGCATTTT.

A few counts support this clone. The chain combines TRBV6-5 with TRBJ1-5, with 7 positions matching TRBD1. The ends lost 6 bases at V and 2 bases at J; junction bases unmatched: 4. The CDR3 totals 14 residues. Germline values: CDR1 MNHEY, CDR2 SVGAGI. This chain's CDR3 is CASSQTGGNQPQHF. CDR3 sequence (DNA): TGTGCCAGCAGCCAAACAGGGGGCAATCAGCCCCAGCATTTT.

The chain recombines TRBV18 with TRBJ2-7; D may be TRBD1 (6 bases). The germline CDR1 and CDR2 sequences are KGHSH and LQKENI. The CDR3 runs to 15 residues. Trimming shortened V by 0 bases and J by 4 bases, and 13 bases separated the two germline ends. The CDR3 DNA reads TGTGCCAGCTCACCACCGACAGGATACGGGTACGAGCAGTACTTC. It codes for CASSPPTGYGYEQYF.

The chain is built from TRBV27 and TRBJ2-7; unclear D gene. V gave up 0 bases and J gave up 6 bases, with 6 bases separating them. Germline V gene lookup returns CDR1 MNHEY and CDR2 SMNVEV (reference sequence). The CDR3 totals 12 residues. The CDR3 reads CASSLSGSEQYF. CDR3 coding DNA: TGTGCCAGCAGTTTATCTGGCAGCGAGCAGTACTTC.

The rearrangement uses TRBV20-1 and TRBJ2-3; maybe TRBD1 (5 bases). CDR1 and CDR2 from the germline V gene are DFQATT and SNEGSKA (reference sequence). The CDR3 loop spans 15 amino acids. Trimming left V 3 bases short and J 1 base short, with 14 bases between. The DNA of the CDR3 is TGCAGTGCTAGTTTTGGGGCTAGAGGCACAGATACGCAGTATTTT. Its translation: CSASFGARGTDTQYF.

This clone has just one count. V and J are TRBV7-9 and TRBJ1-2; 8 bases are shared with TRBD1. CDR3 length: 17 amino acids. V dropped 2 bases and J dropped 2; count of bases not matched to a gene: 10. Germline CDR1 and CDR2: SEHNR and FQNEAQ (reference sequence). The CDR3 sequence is CASSLPTGQGLNYGYTF. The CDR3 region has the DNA TGTGCCAGCAGCTTACCAACAGGACAGGGCCTAAACTATGGCTACACCTTC.

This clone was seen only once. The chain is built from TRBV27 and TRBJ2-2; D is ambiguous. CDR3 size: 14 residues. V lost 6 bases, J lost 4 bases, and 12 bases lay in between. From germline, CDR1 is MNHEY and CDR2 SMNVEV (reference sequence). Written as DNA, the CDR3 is TGTGCCAGCAGAGTTGGTAGCACCACCGGGGAGCTGTTTTTT. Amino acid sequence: CASRVGSTTGELFF.

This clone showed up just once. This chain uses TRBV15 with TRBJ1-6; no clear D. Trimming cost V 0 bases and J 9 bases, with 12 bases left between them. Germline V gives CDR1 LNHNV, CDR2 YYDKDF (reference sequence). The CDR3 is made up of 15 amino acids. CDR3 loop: CATSRDRGGGSPLHF. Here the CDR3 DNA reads TGTGCCACCAGCAGAGATCGGGGTGGTGGTTCACCCCTCCACTTT. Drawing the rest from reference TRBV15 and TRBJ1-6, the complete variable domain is DAMVIQNPRYQVTQFGKPVTLSCSQTLNHNVMYWYQQKSSQAPKLLFHYYDKDFNNEADTPDNFQSRRPNTSFCFLDIRSPGLGDTAMYLCATSRDRGGGSPLHFGNGTRLTVT.

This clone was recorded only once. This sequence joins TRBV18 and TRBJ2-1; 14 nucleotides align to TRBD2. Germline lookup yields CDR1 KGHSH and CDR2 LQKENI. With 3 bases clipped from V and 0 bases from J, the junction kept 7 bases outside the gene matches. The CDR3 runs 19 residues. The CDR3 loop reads CASSPGLAGADPSYNEQFF. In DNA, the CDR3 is TGTGCCAGCTCACCGGGACTAGCGGGGGCGGACCCCTCCTACAATGAGCAGTTCTTC.

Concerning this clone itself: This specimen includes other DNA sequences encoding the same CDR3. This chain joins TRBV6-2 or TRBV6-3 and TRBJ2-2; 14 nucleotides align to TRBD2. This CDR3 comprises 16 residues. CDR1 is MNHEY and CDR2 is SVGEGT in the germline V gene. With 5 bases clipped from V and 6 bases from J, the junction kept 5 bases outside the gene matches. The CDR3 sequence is CASSNPTSGGAGELFF. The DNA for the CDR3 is TGTGCCAGCAGTAACCCGACTAGCGGGGGGGCCGGGGAGCTGTTTTTT.

In DNA, the CDR3 is TGTGCCAGTAGTATAGGTCAGTACACTGAAGCTTTCTTT. It is translated as CASSIGQYTEAFF. The V and J genes are TRBV19 and TRBJ1-1, with D unresolved. V lost 1 base, J lost 3 bases, and 6 bases lay in between. Germline V CDR1 and CDR2: LNHDA, SQIVND (reference sequence). CDR3 length equals 13 residues.

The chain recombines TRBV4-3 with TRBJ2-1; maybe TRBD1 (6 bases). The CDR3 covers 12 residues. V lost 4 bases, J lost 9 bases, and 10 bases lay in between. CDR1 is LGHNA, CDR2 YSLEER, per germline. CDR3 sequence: CASSLFRGEQFF. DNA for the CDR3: TGCGCCAGCAGCCTGTTCAGGGGTGAGCAGTTCTTC.

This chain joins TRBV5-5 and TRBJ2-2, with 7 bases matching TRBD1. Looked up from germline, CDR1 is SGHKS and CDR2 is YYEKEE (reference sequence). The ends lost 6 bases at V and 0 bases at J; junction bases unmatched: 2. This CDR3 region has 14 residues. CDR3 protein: CASTGTANTGELFF. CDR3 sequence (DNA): TGTGCCAGCACCGGGACAGCGAACACCGGGGAGCTGTTTTTT. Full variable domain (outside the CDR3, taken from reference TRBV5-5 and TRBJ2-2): DAGVTQSPTHLIKTRGQQVTLRCSPISGHKSVSWYQQVLGQGPQFIFQYYEKEERGRGNFPDRFSARQFPNYSSELNVNALLLGDSALYLCASTGTANTGELFFGEGSRLTVL.

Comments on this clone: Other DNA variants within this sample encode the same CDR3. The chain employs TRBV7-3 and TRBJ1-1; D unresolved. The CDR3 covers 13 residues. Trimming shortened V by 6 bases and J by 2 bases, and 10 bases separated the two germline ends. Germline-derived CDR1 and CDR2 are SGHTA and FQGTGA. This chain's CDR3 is CASSPRVNTEAFF. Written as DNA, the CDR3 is TGTGCCAGCAGTCCCCGGGTAAACACTGAAGCTTTCTTT.

Here the CDR3 reads CASKDRSYEQYF. CDR3 DNA sequence: TGTGCCAGCAAAGACAGGTCCTACGAGCAGTACTTC. The V call is TRBV2, the J call TRBJ2-7, with TRBD1 as a possible D gene (6 bases). V lost 7 bases, J lost 1 base, and 8 bases lay in between. The CDR3 loop spans 12 amino acids. CDR1 is SNHLY and CDR2 is FYNNEI in the germline V gene. Variable domain in full (rest from reference TRBV2 and TRBJ2-7): EPEVTQTPSHQVTQMGQEVILRCVPISNHLYFYWYRQILGQKVEFLVSFYNNEISEKSEIFDDQFSVERPDGSNFTLKIRSTKLEDSAMYFCASKDRSYEQYFGPGTRLTVT.

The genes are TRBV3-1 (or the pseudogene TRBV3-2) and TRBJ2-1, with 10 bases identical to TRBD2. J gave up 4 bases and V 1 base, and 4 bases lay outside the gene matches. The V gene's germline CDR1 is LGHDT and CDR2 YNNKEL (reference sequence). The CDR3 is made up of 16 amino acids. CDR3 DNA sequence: TGTGCCAGCAGCCAAGGGGGGACTAGCGTTTACAATGAGCAGTTCTTC. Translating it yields CASSQGGTSVYNEQFF.

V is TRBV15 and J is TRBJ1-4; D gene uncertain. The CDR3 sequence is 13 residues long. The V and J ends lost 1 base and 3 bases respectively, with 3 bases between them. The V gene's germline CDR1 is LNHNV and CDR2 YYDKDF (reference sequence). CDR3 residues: CATSRVSNEKLFF. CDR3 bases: TGTGCCACCAGCAGAGTCTCTAATGAAAAACTGTTTTTT.

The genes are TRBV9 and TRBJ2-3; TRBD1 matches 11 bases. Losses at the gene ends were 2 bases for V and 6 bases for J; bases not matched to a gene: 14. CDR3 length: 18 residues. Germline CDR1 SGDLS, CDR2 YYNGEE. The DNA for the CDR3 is TGTGCCAGCAGCGTGTTAGACGTAGGACAGGGGGCAGCGGATACGCAGTATTTT. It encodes CASSVLDVGQGAADTQYF. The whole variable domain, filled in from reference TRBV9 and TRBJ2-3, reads DSGVTQTPKHLITATGQRVTLRCSPRSGDLSVYWYQQSLDQGLQFLIQYYNGEERAKGNILERFSAQQFPDLHSELNLSSLELGDSALYFCASSVLDVGQGAADTQYFGPGTRLTVL.

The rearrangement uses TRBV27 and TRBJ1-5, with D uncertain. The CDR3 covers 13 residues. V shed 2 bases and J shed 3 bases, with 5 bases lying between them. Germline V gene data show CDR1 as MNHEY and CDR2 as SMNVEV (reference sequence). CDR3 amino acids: CASSLRVNQPQHF. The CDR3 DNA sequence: TGTGCCAGCAGTTTACGGGTCAATCAGCCCCAGCATTTT.

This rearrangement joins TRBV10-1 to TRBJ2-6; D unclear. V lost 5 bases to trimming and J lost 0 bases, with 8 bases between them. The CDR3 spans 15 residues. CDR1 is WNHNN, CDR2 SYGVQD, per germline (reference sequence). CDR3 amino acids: CASSLYSSGANVLTF. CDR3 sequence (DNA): TGCGCCAGCAGTCTATACAGCTCTGGGGCCAACGTCCTGACTTTC.

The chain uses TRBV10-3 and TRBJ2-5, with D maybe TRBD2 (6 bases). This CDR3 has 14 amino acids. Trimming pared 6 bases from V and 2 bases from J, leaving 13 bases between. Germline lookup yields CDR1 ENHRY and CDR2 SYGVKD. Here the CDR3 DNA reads TGTGCCATCAGATCGGGACTCAAACAAGAGACCCAGTACTTC. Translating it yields CAIRSGLKQETQYF.

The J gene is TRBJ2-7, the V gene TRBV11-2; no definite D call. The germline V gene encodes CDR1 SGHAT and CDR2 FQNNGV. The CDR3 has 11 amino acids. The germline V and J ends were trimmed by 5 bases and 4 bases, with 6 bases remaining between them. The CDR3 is CASSTQYEQYF. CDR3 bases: TGTGCCAGCAGCACACAATACGAGCAGTACTTC.